A single sample gave rise to the 12 T cell receptor beta chains below, sequenced in a study of T cells after posttransplantation cyclophosphamide. Generated by immunoSEQ multiplex PCR, the TCRdb table keeps only in-frame clones and is missing some. The repertoire has 66,000 or so clones, about 93% of them found once; the top ten carry 2.5% to 3%. Sequenced: PBMCs. Receptor source: a woman in her twenties or thirties in good health and a related stem cell transplant donor.

This clone occurred once. CDR3 loop: CASSLGPPGSSGNTIYF. CDR3 bases: TGTGCCAGCTCCCTCGGCCCTCCAGGCTCCTCTGGAAACACCATATATTTT. The chain joins TRBV18 to TRBJ1-3; D not resolved. The CDR3 totals 17 residues. V was shortened by 6 bases and J by 0 bases, with 18 bases between the two germline ends. CDR1 is KGHSH, CDR2 LQKENI, per germline.

V gene TRBV10-3 combines with J gene TRBJ2-3; 8 bases map to TRBD2. Germline loops: CDR1 ENHRY, CDR2 SYGVKD. The ends lost 2 bases at V and 0 bases at J; junction bases unmatched: 1. The CDR3 extends over 15 amino acids. CDR3 in amino acids: CAISEERGSTDTQYF. The DNA for the CDR3 is TGTGCCATCAGTGAGGAGCGGGGGAGCACAGATACGCAGTATTTT.

The rearrangement uses TRBV5-5 and TRBJ1-2; maybe TRBD1 (6 bases). Germline CDR1 and CDR2: SGHKS and YYEKEE (reference sequence). The CDR3 is 14 amino acids. Trimming took 7 bases from V and 3 from J, leaving 16 bases between them. For the CDR3, the DNA is TGTGCCAGCCTGCAGGGGCGCTCCGACTATGGCTACACCTTC. As protein: CASLQGRSDYGYTF.

The genes are TRBV27 and TRBJ2-7; 7 bases agree with TRBD1. CDR3 size: 15 residues. V lost 7 bases and J lost 2; bases outside the gene matches: 11. Germline V CDR1 and CDR2: MNHEY, SMNVEV (reference sequence). CDR3 loop: CASKLVQTGPYEQYF. The CDR3 bases are TGTGCCAGCAAATTAGTCCAGACAGGGCCCTACGAGCAGTACTTC.

This chain joins TRBV12-5 and TRBJ1-1; 8 bases are a match to TRBD1. From germline, CDR1 is LGHNT and CDR2 FRNRAP. V gave up 2 bases and J gave up 8 bases; unmatched junction bases: 7. The CDR3 length is 14 residues. CDR3 sequence: CASGLSGGTGEAFF. In DNA form, the CDR3 reads TGTGCTAGTGGTTTGTCAGGGGGGACAGGCGAAGCTTTCTTT. Filled out from reference TRBV12-5 and TRBJ1-1, the complete variable domain reads DARVTQTPRHKVTEMGQEVTMRCQPILGHNTVFWYRQTMMQGLELLAYFRNRAPLDDSGMPKDRFSAEMPDATLATLKIQPSEPRDSAVYFCASGLSGGTGEAFFGQGTRLTVV.

CDR3 sequence: CASSQDPVAGAYNEQFF. CDR3 sequence (DNA): TGTGCCAGCAGTCAAGATCCGGTAGCGGGCGCGTACAATGAGCAGTTCTTC. This chain connects TRBV2 to TRBJ2-1; the match to TRBD2 covers 7 bases. The CDR3 spans 17 residues. Germline CDR1 is SNHLY and CDR2 is FYNNEI. The V segment lost 5 bases and the J segment 4 bases; nucleotides outside the gene matches: 14.

The gene calls are TRBV5-5 and TRBJ2-7; TRBD2 matches 9 bases. The CDR3 runs 16 residues. The V gene's germline CDR1 is SGHKS and CDR2 YYEKEE (reference sequence). The trim removed 3 bases at V and 3 bases at J, leaving 10 bases unmatched. CDR3 region: CASSWAASGAIYEQYF. CDR3 DNA sequence: TGTGCCAGCAGCTGGGCGGCTAGCGGGGCGATCTACGAGCAGTACTTC. Using reference TRBV5-5 and TRBJ2-7 for the parts outside the CDR3, the full variable domain is DAGVTQSPTHLIKTRGQQVTLRCSPISGHKSVSWYQQVLGQGPQFIFQYYEKEERGRGNFPDRFSARQFPNYSSELNVNALLLGDSALYLCASSWAASGAIYEQYFGPGTRLTVT.

The chain carries TRBV5-1 and TRBJ1-5; D not resolved. Germline loops: CDR1 SGHRS, CDR2 YFSETQ. The CDR3 is 16 amino acids. V was clipped by 0 bases and J by 4 bases, with 14 bases between them. The CDR3 coding sequence is TGCGCCAGCAGCTTGGGGGTCCCGGCTGGTAATCAGCCCCAGCATTTT. It translates to CASSLGVPAGNQPQHF. Combining the CDR3 with reference TRBV5-1 and TRBJ1-5 gives the whole variable domain KAGVTQTPRYLIKTRGQQVTLSCSPISGHRSVSWYQQTPGQGLQFLFEYFSETQRNKGNFPGRFSGRQFSNSRSEMNVSTLELGDSALYLCASSLGVPAGNQPQHFGDGTRLSIL.

V usage is TRBV7-7 and J usage is TRBJ1-1, with a weak D call TRBD1 (6 bases). V gave up 3 bases and J gave up 2 bases, with 31 bases separating them. Germline loops: CDR1 SSHAT, CDR2 FNYEAQ (reference sequence). The CDR3 runs to 21 residues. The DNA of the CDR3 is TGTGCCAGCAGCTTCTTAGTTGGTCGCACAAGGGGCGGGGGCCTTAACACTGAAGCTTTCTTT. This translates into CASSFLVGRTRGGGLNTEAFF.

This sequence joins TRBV7-8 and TRBJ2-1; 13 bases fit TRBD2. The CDR3 contains 20 residues. J gave up 4 bases and V 4 bases, and 16 bases lay outside the gene matches. The germline gives CDR1 SGHVS, CDR2 FQNEAQ. Here the CDR3 reads CASSYYMGGTSGVSYNEQFF. CDR3 sequence (DNA): TGTGCCAGCAGCTATTATATGGGGGGGACTAGCGGGGTATCTTACAATGAGCAGTTCTTC.

This chain uses TRBV10-3 with TRBJ2-1, with unresolved D. The CDR3 loop spans 14 amino acids. Germline lookup yields CDR1 ENHRY and CDR2 SYGVKD. V lost 0 bases and J 5 bases, leaving 8 bases between the germline ends. The CDR3 region has the DNA TGTGCCATCAGTGAGTCGCCAAGAAACAATGAGCAGTTCTTC. Encoded protein: CAISESPRNNEQFF.

This rearrangement joins TRBV7-8 to TRBJ2-1, with TRBD1 identical over 7 bases. J lost 8 bases, V lost 4 bases, and 5 bases had no gene match. The length of the CDR3 is 13 residues. From germline, CDR1 is SGHVS and CDR2 FQNEAQ. In DNA, the CDR3 is TGTGCCAGCAGCTCCAGGGGGACCCATGAGCAGTTCTTC. Protein sequence: CASSSRGTHEQFF.